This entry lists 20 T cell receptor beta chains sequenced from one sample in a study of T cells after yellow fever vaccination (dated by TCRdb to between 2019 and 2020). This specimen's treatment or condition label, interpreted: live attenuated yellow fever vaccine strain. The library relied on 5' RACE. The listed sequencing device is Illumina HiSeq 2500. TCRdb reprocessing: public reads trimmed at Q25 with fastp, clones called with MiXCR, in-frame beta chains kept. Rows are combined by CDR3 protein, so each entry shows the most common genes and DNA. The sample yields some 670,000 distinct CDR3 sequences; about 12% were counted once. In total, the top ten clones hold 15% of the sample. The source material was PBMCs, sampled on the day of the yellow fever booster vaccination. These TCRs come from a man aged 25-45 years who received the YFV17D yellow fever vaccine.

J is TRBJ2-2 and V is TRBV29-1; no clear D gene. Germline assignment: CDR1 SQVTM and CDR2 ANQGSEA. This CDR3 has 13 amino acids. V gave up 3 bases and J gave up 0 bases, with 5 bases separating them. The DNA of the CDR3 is TGCAGCGTTGATCGGACGAACACCGGGGAGCTGTTTTTT. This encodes CSVDRTNTGELFF.

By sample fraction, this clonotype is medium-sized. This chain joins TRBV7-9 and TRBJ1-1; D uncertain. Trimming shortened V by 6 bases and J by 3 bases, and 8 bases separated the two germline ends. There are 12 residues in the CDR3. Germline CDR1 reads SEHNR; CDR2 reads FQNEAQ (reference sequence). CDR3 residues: CASSTGDTEAFF. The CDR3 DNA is TGTGCCAGCAGTACCGGGGACACTGAAGCTTTCTTT.

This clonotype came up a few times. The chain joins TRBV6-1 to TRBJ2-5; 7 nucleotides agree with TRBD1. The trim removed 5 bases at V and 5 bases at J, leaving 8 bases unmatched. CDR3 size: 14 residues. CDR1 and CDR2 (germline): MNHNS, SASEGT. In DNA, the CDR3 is TGTGCCAGCAGTATCCGACAGGGCAAGGAGACCCAGTACTTC. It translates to CASSIRQGKETQYF.

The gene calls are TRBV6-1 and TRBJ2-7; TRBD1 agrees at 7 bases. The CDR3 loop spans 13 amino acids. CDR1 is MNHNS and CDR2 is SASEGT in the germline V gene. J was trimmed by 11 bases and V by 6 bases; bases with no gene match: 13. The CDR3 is CASRGSTGPIEYF. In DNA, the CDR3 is TGTGCCAGCAGGGGGTCGACAGGGCCGATCGAGTACTTC.

The CDR3 reads CASSPRQGGHTGELFF. DNA for the CDR3: TGTGCCAGCAGCCCTAGACAGGGGGGGCATACCGGGGAGCTGTTTTTT. V gene TRBV7-8 combines with J gene TRBJ2-2; 9 positions agree with TRBD1. Germline lookup yields CDR1 SGHVS and CDR2 FQNEAQ. Losses at the gene ends were 5 bases for V and 5 bases for J; bases not matched to a gene: 9. The CDR3 has 16 amino acids. The variable domain in full, completed from reference TRBV7-8 and TRBJ2-2, reads GAGVSQSPRYKVAKRGQDVALRCDPISGHVSLFWYQQALGQGPEFLTYFQNEAQLDKSGLPSDRFFAERPEGSVSTLKIQRTQQEDSAVYLCASSPRQGGHTGELFFGEGSRLTVL.

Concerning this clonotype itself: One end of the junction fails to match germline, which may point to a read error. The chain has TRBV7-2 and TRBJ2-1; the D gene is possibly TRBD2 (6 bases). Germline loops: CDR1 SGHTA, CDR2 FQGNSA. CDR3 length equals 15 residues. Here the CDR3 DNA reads TGTGCCAGCAGCATAGCGGTGGCAGTTTACAATGAGCAGTTCTTC. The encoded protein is CASSIAVAVYNEQFF. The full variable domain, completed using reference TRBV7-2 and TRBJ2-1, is GAGVSQSPSNKVTEKGKDVELRCDPISGHTALYWYRQSLGQGLEFLIYFQGNSAPDKSGLPSDRFSAERTGGSVSTLTIQRTQQEDSAVYLCASSIAVAVYNEQFFGPGTRLTVL.

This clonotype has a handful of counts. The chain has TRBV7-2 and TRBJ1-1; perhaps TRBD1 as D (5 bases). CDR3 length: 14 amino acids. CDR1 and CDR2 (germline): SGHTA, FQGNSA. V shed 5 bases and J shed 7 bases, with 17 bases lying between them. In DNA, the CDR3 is TGTGCCAGCAGCATACTCCAGGTTAGGGGTGAAGCTTTCTTT. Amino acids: CASSILQVRGEAFF. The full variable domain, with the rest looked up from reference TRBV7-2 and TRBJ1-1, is GAGVSQSPSNKVTEKGKDVELRCDPISGHTALYWYRQSLGQGLEFLIYFQGNSAPDKSGLPSDRFSAERTGGSVSTLTIQRTQQEDSAVYLCASSILQVRGEAFFGQGTRLTVV.

The CDR3 region has the DNA TGCAGTGCTAGAGTAGTACAGAACCAAGAGACCCAGTACTTC. This encodes CSARVVQNQETQYF. V gene TRBV20-1 combines with J gene TRBJ2-5; D gene ambiguous. This CDR3 spans 14 amino acids. The V end lost 1 base, the J end lost 0 bases, and 9 bases lay between the germline ends. Germline CDR1 is DFQATT and CDR2 is SNEGSKA (reference sequence).

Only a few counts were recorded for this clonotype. The DNA for the CDR3 is TGTGCCAGCAGTGACTCAGGGGCCGGCGGGAATGAGCAGTTCTTC. Its protein is CASSDSGAGGNEQFF. V is TRBV6-4 and J is TRBJ2-1, with D perhaps matching TRBD1 or TRBD2 (5 bases each). This CDR3 has 15 amino acids. The V end was cut by 0 bases, the J end by 7 bases, with 13 bases between. Germline loops: CDR1 MRHNA, CDR2 SNTAGT.

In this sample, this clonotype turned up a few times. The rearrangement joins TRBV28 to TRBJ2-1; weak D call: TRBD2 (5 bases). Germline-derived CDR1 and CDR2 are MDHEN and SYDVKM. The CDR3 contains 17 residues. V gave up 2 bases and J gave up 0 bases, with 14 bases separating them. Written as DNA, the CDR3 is TGTGCCAGCAGTTTAGGGTTCTGGGGAGCCTCCTACAATGAGCAGTTCTTC. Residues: CASSLGFWGASYNEQFF.

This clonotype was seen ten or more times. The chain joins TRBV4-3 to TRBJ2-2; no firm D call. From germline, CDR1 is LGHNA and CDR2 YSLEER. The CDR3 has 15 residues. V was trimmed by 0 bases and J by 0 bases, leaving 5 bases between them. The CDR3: CASSQEVTNTGELFF. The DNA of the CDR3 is TGCGCCAGCAGCCAAGAGGTTACGAACACCGGGGAGCTGTTTTTT.

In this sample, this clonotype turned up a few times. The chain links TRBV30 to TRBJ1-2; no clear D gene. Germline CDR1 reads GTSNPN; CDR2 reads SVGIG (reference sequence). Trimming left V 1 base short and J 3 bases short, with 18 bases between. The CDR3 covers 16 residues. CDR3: CAWSAEALKIDYGYTF. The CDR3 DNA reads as TGTGCCTGGAGTGCGGAGGCCCTTAAAATAGACTATGGCTACACCTTC.

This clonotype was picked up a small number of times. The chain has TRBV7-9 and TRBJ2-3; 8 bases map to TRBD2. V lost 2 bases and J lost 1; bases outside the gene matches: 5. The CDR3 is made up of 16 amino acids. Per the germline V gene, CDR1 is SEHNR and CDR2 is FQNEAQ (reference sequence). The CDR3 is CASSLSLAGGTDTQYF. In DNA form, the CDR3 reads TGTGCCAGCAGCTTATCCCTAGCGGGCGGCACAGATACGCAGTATTTT.

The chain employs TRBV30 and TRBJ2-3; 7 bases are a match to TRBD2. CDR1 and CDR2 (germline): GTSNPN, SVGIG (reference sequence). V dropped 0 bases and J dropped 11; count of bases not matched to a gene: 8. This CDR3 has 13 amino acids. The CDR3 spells CAWSVRAGTMQYF. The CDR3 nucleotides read TGTGCCTGGAGTGTACGGGCCGGGACTATGCAGTATTTT.

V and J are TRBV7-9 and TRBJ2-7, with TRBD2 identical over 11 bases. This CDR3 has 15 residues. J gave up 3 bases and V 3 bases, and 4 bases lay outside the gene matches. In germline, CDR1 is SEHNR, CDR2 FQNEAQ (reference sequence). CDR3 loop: CASSLPGLADYEQYF. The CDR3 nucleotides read TGTGCCAGCAGCTTGCCGGGACTAGCGGACTACGAGCAGTACTTC. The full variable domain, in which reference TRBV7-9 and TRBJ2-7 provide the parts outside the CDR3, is DTGVSQNPRHKITKRGQNVTFRCDPISEHNRLYWYRQTLGQGPEFLTYFQNEAQLEKSRLLSDRFSAERPKGSFSTLEIQRTEQGDSAMYLCASSLPGLADYEQYFGPGTRLTVT.

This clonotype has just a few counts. CDR3 sequence (DNA): TGTGCCAGCAGCTTAGCCCCAAAGTCTTTCTCTGGGGCCAACGTCCTGACTTTC. It codes for CASSLAPKSFSGANVLTF. This chain joins TRBV7-2 and TRBJ2-6; D is uncertain. The germline V gene encodes CDR1 SGHTA and CDR2 FQGNSA. The CDR3 sequence is 18 residues long. The V end lost 0 bases, the J end lost 0 bases, and 12 bases lay between the germline ends.

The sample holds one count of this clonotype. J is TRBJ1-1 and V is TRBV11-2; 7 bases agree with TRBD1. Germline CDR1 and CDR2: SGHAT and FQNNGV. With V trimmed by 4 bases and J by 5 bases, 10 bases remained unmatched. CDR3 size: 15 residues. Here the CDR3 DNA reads TGTGCCAGCAGCTCCCCCAGACAGGGAGGGACTGAAGCTTTCTTT. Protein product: CASSSPRQGGTEAFF. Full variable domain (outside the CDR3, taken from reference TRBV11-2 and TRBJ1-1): EAGVAQSPRYKIIEKRQSVAFWCNPISGHATLYWYQQILGQGPKLLIQFQNNGVVDDSQLPKDRFSAERLKGVDSTLKIQPAKLEDSAVYLCASSSPRQGGTEAFFGQGTRLTVV.

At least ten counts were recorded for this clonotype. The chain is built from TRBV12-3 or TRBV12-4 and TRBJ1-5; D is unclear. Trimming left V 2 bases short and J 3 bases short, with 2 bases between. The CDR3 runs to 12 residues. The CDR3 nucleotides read TGTGCCAGCAGTTTATACAATCAGCCCCAGCATTTT. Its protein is CASSLYNQPQHF.

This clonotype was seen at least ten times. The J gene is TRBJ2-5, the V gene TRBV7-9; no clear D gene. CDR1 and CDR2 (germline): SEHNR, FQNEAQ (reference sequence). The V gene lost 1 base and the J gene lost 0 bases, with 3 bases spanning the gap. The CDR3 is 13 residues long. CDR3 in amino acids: CASSLVNQETQYF. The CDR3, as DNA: TGTGCCAGCAGCTTAGTTAACCAAGAGACCCAGTACTTC.

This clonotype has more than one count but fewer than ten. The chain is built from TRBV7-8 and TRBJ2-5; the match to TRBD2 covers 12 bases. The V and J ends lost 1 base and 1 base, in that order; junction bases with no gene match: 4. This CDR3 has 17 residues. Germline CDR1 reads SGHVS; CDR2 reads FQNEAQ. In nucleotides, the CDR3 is TGTGCCAGCAGCTTAGATAGGACTAGCGGGGTCCAAGAGACCCAGTACTTC. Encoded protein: CASSLDRTSGVQETQYF.